These T cell receptor beta chains were read from a single sample in a study of cytotoxic CD8 clonotypes in ibrutinib-treated CLL. The repertoire was sequenced with immunoSEQ multiplex PCR; TCRdb's copy has only in-frame clones and lacks some. The data contain over 130,000 clones, 80% of them singletons. The specimen was PBMCs, collected after 36 months of ibrutinib treatment. The receptors originated from a human donor with chronic lymphocytic leukemia. Each CDR3 is given with its conserved first and last residue. Fields, in order: clone size, V gene, CDR3 protein. Only some rows state a clone size, as once, few, many or a class for expanded clones.

.	TRBV10-2	CASNKGVSSYEQYF
.	TRBV5-1	CASSTSGGRNGYTF
few	TRBV5-4	CASSWGRLNEKLFF
.	TRBV4-1	CASSQDPSGGAETQYF
.	TRBV5-5	CASSSTAGGPGANVLTF
few	TRBV2	CASIPGDTEAFF
.	TRBV10-2	CASSVGVVFPQYF
.	TRBV6-6	CASTPGGTLETQYF
.	TRBV9	CASSVGVGFSGNTIYF
.	TRBV6-9	CATGGAGGLNENLFF
.	TRBV18	CASSDLDRATEAFF
few	TRBV1	CTSSHVLAGGRNEQFF
.	TRBV9	CASSGGYAGNTIYF
.	TRBV11-3	CASSLREASGELFF
.	TRBV6-1	CASSEMASPRGNEQFF
.	TRBV2	CASSEFLVGAEAFF
.	TRBV5-5	CASSLGTGWDEQYF
.	TRBV6-4	CASMRRDYEQYF
.	TRBV6-1	CASSERTIWDTQYF
few	TRBV11-2	CASSLAGAQRPQHF
few	TRBV6-5	CASSSQGNQPQHF
.	TRBV7-6	CASSLLGGARETQYF
.	TRBV6-6	CASSPNYGYTF
.	TRBV27	CASSWQGGRTEAFF
.	TRBV9	CASSVGGRTYEQYF
.	TRBV6-6	CASSTTGYSGNTIYF
.	TRBV10-3	CAISESAGVDEQFF
.	TRBV19	CASRPMGAGGNQPQHF
once	TRBV2	CASSEGTGGNTQYF
.	TRBV19	CASTSDRGLFGYTF
.	TRBV6-5	CASGGHLALHF
.	TRBV11-2	CASSPRGGRAYNEQFF
many	TRBV23-1	CARRQGTLLNGELFF
few	TRBV18	CASSPDRHQPQHF
.	TRBV2	CASSKTGGVTEAFF
.	TRBV5-8	CASSLASLGNEQFF
medium-sized	TRBV13	CASRDLRTDTQYF
.	TRBV5-1	CASSSETTGRVDGYTF
.	TRBV6-6	CASSRLSAFNEKLFF
few	TRBV30	CAWRGQGDNQPQHF
.	TRBV28	CASSFQTDTQYF
.	TRBV9	CASTSGGVNTEAFF
.	TRBV30	CAWTSQPNYGYTF
medium-sized	TRBV6-5	CASRDRDRTIYF
.	TRBV7-3	CASSPKGFLNTEAFF
.	TRBV28	CASSPPGTGDTRNTEAFF
once	TRBV7-9	CASSSPGQGTSGYEQYF
.	TRBV5-1	CASNPGQGAVTEAFF
.	TRBV5-1	CASSYLARSTDTQYF
.	TRBV15	CATSRGAARAREKLFF